This T cell receptor (beta chain) was sequenced during a study of response to subunit inactivated influenza vaccine. Overall study results and limits: Authors suggested seasonal influenza vaccinations each recruit few new T cells.

V lost 0 bases to trimming and J lost 5 bases; unmatched junction nucleotides: 1. The CDR3 has 15 residues. Germline CDR1 and CDR2: KGHDR and SFDVKD. TCRdb re-derived calls from the RT-PCR reads in MiXCR, one entry per CDR3 protein. The top ten hold 7.5% to 8% of the sample, which has about 650,000 distinct CDR3 sequences, 14% seen once. Comment on this clonotype: No antigen is known for it.

The sequencing here drew on PBMCs from blood, taken less than 15 days before vaccination. The source of this sequence is a man aged 45 to 65 who received an inactivated influenza vaccine. The chain carries TRBV24-1 and TRBJ2-4; 9 nucleotides agree with TRBD1. CDR3 nucleotides: TGTGCCACCAGTGATTTGAGGGACAGGGAAAACATTCAGTACTTC. Its translation: CATSDLRDRENIQYF.